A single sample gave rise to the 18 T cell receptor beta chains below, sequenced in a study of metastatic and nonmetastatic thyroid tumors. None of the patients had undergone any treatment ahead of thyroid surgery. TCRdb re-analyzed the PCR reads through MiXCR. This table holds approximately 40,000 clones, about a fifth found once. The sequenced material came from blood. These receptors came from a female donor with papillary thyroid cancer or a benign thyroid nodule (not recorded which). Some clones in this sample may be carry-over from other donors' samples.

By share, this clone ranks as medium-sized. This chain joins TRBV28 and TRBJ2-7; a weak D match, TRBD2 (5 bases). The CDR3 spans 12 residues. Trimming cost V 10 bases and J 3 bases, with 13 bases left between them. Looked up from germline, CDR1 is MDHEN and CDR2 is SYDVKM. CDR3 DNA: TGTGCCATCACCGGGATGGACTACGAGCAGTACTTC. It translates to CAITGMDYEQYF.

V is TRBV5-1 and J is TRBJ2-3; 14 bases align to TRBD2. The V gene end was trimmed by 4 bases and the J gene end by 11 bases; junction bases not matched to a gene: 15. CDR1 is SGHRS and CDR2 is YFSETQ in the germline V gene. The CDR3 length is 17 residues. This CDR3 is CASSANGTSGSGNKQYF. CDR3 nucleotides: TGCGCCAGCAGCGCTAACGGGACTAGCGGGAGTGGGAATAAGCAGTATTTT.

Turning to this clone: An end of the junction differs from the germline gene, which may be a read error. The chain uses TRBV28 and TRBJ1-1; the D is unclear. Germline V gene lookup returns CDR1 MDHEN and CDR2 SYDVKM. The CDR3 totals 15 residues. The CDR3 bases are TGTGCCAGCAGGCGAAGGGTAAGAAGAAACAATGAAGCTTTCTTT. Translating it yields CASRRRVRRNNEAFF.

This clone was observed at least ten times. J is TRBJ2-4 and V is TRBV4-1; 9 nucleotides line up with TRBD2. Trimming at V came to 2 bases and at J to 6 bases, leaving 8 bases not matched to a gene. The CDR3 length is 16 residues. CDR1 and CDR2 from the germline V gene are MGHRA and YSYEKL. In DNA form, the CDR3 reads TGCGCCAGCAGCCAACCCGGGACTAGCTCGGTAAACATTCAGTACTTC. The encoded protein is CASSQPGTSSVNIQYF.

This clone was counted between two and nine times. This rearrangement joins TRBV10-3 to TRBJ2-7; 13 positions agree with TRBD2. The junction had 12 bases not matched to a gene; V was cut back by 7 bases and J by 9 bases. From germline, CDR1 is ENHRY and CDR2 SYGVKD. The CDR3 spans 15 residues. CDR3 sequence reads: CAITRGLAGDVRQYF. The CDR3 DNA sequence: TGTGCCATCACCAGAGGACTAGCGGGAGATGTACGGCAGTACTTC.

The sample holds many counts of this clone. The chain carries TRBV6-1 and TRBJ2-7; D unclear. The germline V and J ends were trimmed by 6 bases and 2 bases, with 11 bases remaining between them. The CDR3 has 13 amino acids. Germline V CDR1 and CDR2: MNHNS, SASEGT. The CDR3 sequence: CASRASLAYEQYF. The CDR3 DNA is TGTGCCAGCAGAGCTAGTTTGGCCTACGAGCAGTACTTC.

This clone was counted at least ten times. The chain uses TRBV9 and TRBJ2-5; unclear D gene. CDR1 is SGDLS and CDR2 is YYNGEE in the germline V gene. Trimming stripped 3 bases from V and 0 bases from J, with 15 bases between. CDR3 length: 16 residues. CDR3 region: CASSDGRLPYQETQYF. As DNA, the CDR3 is TGTGCCAGCAGCGATGGGCGGCTCCCGTACCAAGAGACCCAGTACTTC.

The CDR3 bases are TGTGCCACCAGTGATCCCTTAGAGACCCAGTACTTC. It is translated as CATSDPLETQYF. The chain joins TRBV24-1 to TRBJ2-5; no definite D call. Germline assignment: CDR1 KGHDR and CDR2 SFDVKD. V was pared by 3 bases and J by 4 bases, with 5 bases between. CDR3 size: 12 residues.

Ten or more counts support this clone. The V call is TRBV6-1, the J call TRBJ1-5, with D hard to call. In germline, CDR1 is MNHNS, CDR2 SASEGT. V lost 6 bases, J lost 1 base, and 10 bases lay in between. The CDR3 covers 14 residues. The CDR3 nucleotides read TGTGCCAGCAGGGTGGGGATCAGCAATCAGCCCCAGCATTTT. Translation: CASRVGISNQPQHF.

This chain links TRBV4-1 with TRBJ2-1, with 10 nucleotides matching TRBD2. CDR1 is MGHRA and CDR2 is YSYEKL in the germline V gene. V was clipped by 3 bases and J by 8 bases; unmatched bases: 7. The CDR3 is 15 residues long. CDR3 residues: CASSQSSGSGYEQFF. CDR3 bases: TGCGCCAGCAGCCAGTCTAGCGGGAGTGGGTATGAGCAGTTCTTC.

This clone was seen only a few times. Written as DNA, the CDR3 is TGTGCCAGCAGCCTACAGGCCACCCAAGAGACCCAGTACTTC. Translating it yields CASSLQATQETQYF. This chain links TRBV28 with TRBJ2-5; D is possibly TRBD1 (5 bases). The V gene's germline CDR1 is MDHEN and CDR2 SYDVKM. V lost 6 bases, J lost 1 base, and 12 bases lay in between. The CDR3 length is 14 residues. The full variable domain, with the rest looked up from reference TRBV28 and TRBJ2-5, is DVKVTQSSRYLVKRTGEKVFLECVQDMDHENMFWYRQDPGLGLRLIYFSYDVKMKEKGDIPEGYSVSREKKERFSLILESASTNQTSMYLCASSLQATQETQYFGPGTRLLVL.

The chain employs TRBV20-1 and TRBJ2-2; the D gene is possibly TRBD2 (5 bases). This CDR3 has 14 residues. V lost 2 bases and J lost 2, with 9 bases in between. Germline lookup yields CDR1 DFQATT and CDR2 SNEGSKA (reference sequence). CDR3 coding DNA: TGCAGTGCTAGATTTGGAGGAAACACCGGGGAGCTGTTTTTT. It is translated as CSARFGGNTGELFF.

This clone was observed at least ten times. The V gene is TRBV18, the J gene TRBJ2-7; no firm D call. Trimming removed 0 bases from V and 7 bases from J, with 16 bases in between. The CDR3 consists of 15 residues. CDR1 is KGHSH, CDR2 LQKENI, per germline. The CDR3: CASSPPGRQRVEQYF. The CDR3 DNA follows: TGTGCCAGCTCACCACCGGGCAGGCAACGAGTGGAGCAGTACTTC.

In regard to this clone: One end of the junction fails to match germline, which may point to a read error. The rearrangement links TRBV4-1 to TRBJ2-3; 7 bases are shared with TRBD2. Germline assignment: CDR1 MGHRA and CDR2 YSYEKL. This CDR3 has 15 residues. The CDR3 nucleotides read TGCGCCAGCAGCCAAGATCTGTCGGGGGGAGATACGCAATATTTT. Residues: CASSQDLSGGDTQYF.

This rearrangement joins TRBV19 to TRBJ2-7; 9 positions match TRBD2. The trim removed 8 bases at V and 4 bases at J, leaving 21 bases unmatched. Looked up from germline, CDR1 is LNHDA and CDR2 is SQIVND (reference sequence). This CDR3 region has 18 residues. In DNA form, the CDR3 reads TGTGCCAGTTCCACGGGGACTAGCTGGAGATGGGGTCCTTACGAGCAGTACTTC. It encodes CASSTGTSWRWGPYEQYF.

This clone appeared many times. CDR3 sequence reads: CASSLRSNSPLHF. CDR3 DNA: TGTGCCAGCAGTCTTCGGTCTAATTCACCCCTCCACTTT. The chain uses TRBV12-3 or TRBV12-4 and TRBJ1-6; D is ambiguous. The CDR3 length is 13 residues. V shed 5 bases and J shed 6 bases, with 8 bases lying between them.

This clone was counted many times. The CDR3 sequence is CATSDEVYGYTF. The CDR3 DNA is TGTGCCACCAGTGATGAAGTCTATGGCTACACCTTC. The rearrangement joins TRBV24-1 to TRBJ1-2; no definite D call. CDR3 size: 12 residues. Germline V gene data show CDR1 as KGHDR and CDR2 as SFDVKD. V lost 3 bases and J 4 bases, leaving 5 bases between the germline ends.

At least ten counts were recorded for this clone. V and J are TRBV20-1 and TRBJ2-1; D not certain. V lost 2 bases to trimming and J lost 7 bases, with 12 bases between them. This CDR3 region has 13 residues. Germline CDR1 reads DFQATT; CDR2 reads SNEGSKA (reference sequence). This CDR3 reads CSARRRGRNEQFF. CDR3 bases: TGCAGTGCTAGACGGCGCGGTCGGAATGAGCAGTTCTTC.